The clone carrying this TCR beta chain has only a few counts. The data belong to a study of T cell responses to AZD1222 COVID-19 vaccine. Germline CDR1 SGHKS, CDR2 YYEKEE (reference sequence). The V end lost 0 bases, the J end lost 5 bases, and 8 bases lay between the germline ends. The CDR3 covers 13 residues. The method was immunoSEQ multiplex PCR; TCRdb's version includes in-frame clones alone and lacks a portion of them. The data hold over 110,000 clones, with roughly 92% observed a single time. Sequencing was performed on peripheral blood, taken 28 days after the second AZD1222 dose. This clonotype was sampled from an adult who received the AZD1222 COVID-19 vaccine. The chain employs TRBV5-5 and TRBJ1-1; no reliable D call. CDR3 amino acids: CASSLARETEAFF. The DNA of the CDR3 is TGTGCCAGCAGCTTGGCGCGGGAAACTGAAGCTTTCTTT.